This TCR beta chain was documented in a study of T cells in Graves' hyperthyroidism and ophthalmopathy. General study points: Appearing also in blood were most of the thyroid clonotypes expanded above 0.001.

The table lists this clonotype with many counts. The antigen remains unidentified. Amplified regions were TCR beta CDR3 sequences from RNA transcripts. RT-PCR in the first round (using the HTBI primer set) targeted the TCR CDR3. From the multiplex PCR reads, TCRdb called clonotypes with MiXCR, one entry per CDR3 protein. The sample shows 350,000 to 400,000 distinct CDR3 sequences, about 18% of them seen only once. The CDR3 totals 13 residues. V gave up 3 bases and J gave up 6 bases; unmatched junction bases: 4. The J gene is TRBJ1-2, the V gene TRBV12-3 or TRBV12-4, with TRBD1 identical over 7 bases. This sequence was found in a woman under 30 with Graves' hyperthyroidism. Sequenced sample: blood. CDR3 sequence: CASSFNRGHGYTF. Written as DNA, the CDR3 is TGTGCCAGCAGTTTTAACAGGGGCCATGGCTACACCTTC.